The clone carrying this T cell receptor (beta chain) has a handful of counts. Its antigen is currently unknown. This entry belongs to a study of T-cell memory formation after mild COVID-19. Study observations and caveats: Whether second-wave clones peaking at day 37 were SARS-CoV-2 specific went unconfirmed. The study found balanced CD4/CD8 in clones contracting day 15 to 85 and a CD4+ lean in later expanders.

Trimming at V came to 7 bases and at J to 5 bases, leaving 15 bases not matched to a gene. CDR3 size: 15 residues. Germline V lookup: CDR1 SQVTM, CDR2 ANQGSEA. TCRdb independently ran MiXCR on the 5' RACE reads; one entry per CDR3 protein. The sample records 450,000 or so distinct CDR3 sequences, roughly 25% being singletons. Source material: PBMCs or a T cell subset sorted from them (not recorded which). The genes are TRBV29-1 and TRBJ2-7, with 9 bases matching TRBD1. The origin of this receptor is an adult woman who had mild COVID-19 (a few samples of this study predate the infection). Cell type and time point are not known. This chain's CDR3 is CSAKGQGSVGDEQYF. DNA for the CDR3: TGCAGCGCAAAGGGACAGGGTTCTGTGGGTGACGAGCAGTACTTC.